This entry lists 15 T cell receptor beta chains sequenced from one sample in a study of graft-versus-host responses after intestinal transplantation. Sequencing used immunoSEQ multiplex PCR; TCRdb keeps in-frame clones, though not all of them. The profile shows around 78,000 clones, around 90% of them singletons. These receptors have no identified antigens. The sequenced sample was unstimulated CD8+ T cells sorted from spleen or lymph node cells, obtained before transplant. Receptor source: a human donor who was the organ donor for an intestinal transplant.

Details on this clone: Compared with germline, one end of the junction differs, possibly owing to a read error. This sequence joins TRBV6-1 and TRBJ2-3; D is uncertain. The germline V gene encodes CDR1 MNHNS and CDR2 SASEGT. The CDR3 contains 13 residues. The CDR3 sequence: CASSKAAIDTQYF. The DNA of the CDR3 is TGTGCCAGCAGTAAAGCAGCTATAGATACGCAGTATTTT.

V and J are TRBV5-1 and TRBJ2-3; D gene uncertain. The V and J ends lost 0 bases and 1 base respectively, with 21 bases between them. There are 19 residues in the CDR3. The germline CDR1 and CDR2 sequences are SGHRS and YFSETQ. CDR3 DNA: TGCGCCAGCAGCTTGGGGGGTTACACAAACCCCTACCGCACAGATACGCAGTATTTT. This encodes CASSLGGYTNPYRTDTQYF.

The CDR3 here is CASSWGASSSYNEQFF. The CDR3 bases are TGTGCCAGCAGTTGGGGCGCCTCGAGCTCCTACAATGAGCAGTTCTTC. V and J are TRBV28 and TRBJ2-1; maybe TRBD1 (5 bases). The V end was cut by 4 bases, the J end by 0 bases, with 13 bases between. Germline CDR1 MDHEN, CDR2 SYDVKM. The CDR3 is 16 amino acids.

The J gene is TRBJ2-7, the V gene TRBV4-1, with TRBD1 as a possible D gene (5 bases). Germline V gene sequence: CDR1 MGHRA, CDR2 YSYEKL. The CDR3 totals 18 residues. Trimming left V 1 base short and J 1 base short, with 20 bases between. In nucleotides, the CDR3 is TGCGCCAGCAGCCAAGGGGTGACAGTCCCCTCCTTATCCTACGAGCAGTACTTC. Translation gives CASSQGVTVPSLSYEQYF.

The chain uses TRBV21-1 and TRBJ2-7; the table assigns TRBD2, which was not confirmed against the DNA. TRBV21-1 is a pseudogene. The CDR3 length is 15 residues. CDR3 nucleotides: TGTGCCAGCACGATTCGGGGGGCGCGGCACTACGAGCAGTACTTC. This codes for CASTIRGARHYEQYF.

CDR3 in DNA: TGTGCCAGCAGCCAAGTTGAGACCCCCAGGAACCGACCTAACTATGGCTACACCTTC. Its translation: CASSQVETPRNRPNYGYTF. This chain joins TRBV4-2 and TRBJ1-2; D not certain. Germline assignment: CDR1 LGHNA and CDR2 YNFKEQ. The CDR3 consists of 19 residues. The V end was cut by 1 base, the J end by 0 bases, with 21 bases between.

DNA for the CDR3: TGTGCCAGCAGCGCCCCCGAGGGGGGGACCGGGGAGCTGTTTTTT. Translated, it gives CASSAPEGGTGELFF. This chain connects TRBV7-6 to TRBJ2-2; a weak D match, TRBD2 (7 bases). The V end lost 5 bases, the J end lost 5 bases, and 15 bases lay between the germline ends. The CDR3 is 15 residues long. CDR1 and CDR2 (germline): SGHVS, FNYEAQ.

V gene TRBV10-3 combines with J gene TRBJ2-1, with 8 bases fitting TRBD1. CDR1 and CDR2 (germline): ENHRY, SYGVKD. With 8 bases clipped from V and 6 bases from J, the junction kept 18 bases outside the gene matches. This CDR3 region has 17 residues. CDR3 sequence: CAIGYREGQGALNEQFF. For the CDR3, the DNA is TGTGCCATCGGCTACAGGGAAGGGCAGGGGGCGCTCAATGAGCAGTTCTTC.

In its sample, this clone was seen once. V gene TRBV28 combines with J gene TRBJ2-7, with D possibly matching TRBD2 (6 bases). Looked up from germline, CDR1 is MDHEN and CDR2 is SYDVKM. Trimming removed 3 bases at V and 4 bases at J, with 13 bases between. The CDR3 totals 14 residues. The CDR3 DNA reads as TGTGCCAGCAGTTTTGGGGCGGGGCGGTACGAGCAGTACTTC. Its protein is CASSFGAGRYEQYF.

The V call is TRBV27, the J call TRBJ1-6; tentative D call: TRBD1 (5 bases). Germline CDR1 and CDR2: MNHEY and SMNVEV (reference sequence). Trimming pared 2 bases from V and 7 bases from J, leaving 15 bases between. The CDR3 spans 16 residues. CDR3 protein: CASSLRGALGNSPLHF. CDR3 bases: TGTGCCAGCAGTTTACGCGGGGCTTTGGGGAATTCACCCCTCCACTTT.

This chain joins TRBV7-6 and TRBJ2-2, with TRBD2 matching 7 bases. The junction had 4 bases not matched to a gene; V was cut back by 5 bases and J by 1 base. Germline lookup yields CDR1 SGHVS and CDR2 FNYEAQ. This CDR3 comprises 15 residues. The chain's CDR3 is CASSLPGGNTGELFF. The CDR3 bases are TGTGCCAGCAGCCTCCCGGGGGGGAACACCGGGGAGCTGTTTTTT. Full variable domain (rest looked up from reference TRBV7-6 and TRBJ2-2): GAGVSQSPRYKVTKRGQDVALRCDPISGHVSLYWYRQALGQGPEFLTYFNYEAQQDKSGLPNDRFSAERPEGSISTLTIQRTEQRDSAMYRCASSLPGGNTGELFFGEGSRLTVL.

As DNA, the CDR3 is TGTGCCAGCAGCCCCGAGGCGCGTGGATACAAACTTCAGTTCTTC. It is translated as CASSPEARGYKLQFF. This chain uses TRBV11-2 with TRBJ2-1; no clear D. The CDR3 extends over 15 amino acids. Germline-derived CDR1 and CDR2 are SGHAT and FQNNGV. V lost 5 bases to trimming and J lost 13 bases, with 24 bases between them.

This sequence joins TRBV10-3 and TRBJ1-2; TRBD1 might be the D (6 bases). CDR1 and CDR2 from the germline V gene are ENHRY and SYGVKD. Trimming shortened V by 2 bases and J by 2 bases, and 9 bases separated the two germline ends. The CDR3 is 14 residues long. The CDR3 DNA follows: TGTGCCATCAGTGAGGGAGGACAGAACTATGGCTACACCTTC. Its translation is CAISEGGQNYGYTF.

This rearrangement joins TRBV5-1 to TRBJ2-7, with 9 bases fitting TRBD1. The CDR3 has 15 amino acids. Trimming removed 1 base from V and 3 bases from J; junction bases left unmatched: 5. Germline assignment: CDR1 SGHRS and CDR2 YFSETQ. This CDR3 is CASSLHPGQGYEQYF. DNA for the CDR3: TGCGCCAGCAGCTTGCATCCGGGACAGGGCTACGAGCAGTACTTC.

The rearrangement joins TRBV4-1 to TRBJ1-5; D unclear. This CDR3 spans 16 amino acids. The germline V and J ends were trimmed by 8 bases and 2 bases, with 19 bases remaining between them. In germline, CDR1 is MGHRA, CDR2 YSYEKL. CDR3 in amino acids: CASSRGGILGNQPQHF. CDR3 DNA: TGCGCCAGCTCGAGAGGAGGGATCCTTGGCAATCAGCCCCAGCATTTT.